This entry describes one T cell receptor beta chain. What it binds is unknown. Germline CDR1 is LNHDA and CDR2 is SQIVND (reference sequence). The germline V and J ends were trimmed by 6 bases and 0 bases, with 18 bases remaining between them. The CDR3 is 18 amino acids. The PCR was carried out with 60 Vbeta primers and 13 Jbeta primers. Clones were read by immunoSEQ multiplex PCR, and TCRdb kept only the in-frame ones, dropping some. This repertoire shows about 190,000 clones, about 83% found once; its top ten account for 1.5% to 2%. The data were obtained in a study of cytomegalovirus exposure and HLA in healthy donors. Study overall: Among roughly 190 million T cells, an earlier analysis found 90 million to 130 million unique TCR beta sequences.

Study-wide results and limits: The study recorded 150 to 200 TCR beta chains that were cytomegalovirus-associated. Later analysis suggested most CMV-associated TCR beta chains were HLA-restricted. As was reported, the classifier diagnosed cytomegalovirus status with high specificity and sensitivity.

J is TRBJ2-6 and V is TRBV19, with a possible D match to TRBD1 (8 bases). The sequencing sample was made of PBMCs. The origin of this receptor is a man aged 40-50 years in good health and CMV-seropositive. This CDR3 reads CASRETGGASSGANVLTF. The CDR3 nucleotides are TGTGCCAGTAGAGAAACAGGGGGGGCCTCCTCTGGGGCCAACGTCCTGACTTTC.